Presented here are 9 T cell receptor beta chains from one specimen sequenced in a study of CD8+ T cells in alopecia areata. Described treatment: oral pan-JAK inhibitor, 5-10 mg twice daily. Sequencing templates came from extracted RNA that was reverse transcribed into cDNA. Repertoires were generated with immunoSEQ multiplex PCR, while TCRdb's copy carries only in-frame clones and drops some. There are some 150,000 clones in the sample; around 83% occur only once, and roughly 13% lies in the top ten. The source was CD8+ T cells sorted from blood, collected at week 4, from a patient treated with tofacitinib. These TCRs come from a human donor with alopecia areata.

The chain joins TRBV4-2 to TRBJ2-3; D not certain. The V gene lost 0 bases and the J gene lost 0 bases, with 7 bases spanning the gap. The CDR3 is 15 amino acids. Germline V gene data show CDR1 as LGHNA and CDR2 as YNFKEQ. The CDR3, as DNA: TGTGCCAGCAGCCAAGATACACCAAGCACAGATACGCAGTATTTT. It is translated as CASSQDTPSTDTQYF.

This chain links TRBV18 with TRBJ2-7; possibly TRBD1 for D (5 bases). CDR3 length: 17 amino acids. Germline CDR1 reads KGHSH; CDR2 reads LQKENI. The V and J ends lost 6 bases and 2 bases respectively, with 23 bases between them. The CDR3 DNA sequence: TGTGCCAGCTCTCAAACCCCCCCTCCGCAGGGTACCTACGAGCAGTACTTC. This codes for CASSQTPPPQGTYEQYF.

The chain has TRBV9 and TRBJ2-1, with D unclear. Germline CDR1 and CDR2: SGDLS and YYNGEE. The CDR3 has 13 amino acids. Between the trimmed V and J ends, which lost 1 base and 5 bases, there was a span of 7 bases. This chain's CDR3 is CASSVNGHNEQFF. DNA of the CDR3: TGTGCCAGCAGCGTAAACGGACACAATGAGCAGTTCTTC. Together with reference TRBV9 and TRBJ2-1, the CDR3 gives the full variable domain: DSGVTQTPKHLITATGQRVTLRCSPRSGDLSVYWYQQSLDQGLQFLIQYYNGEERAKGNILERFSAQQFPDLHSELNLSSLELGDSALYFCASSVNGHNEQFFGPGTRLTVL.

The gene calls are TRBV7-9 and TRBJ2-7; the D gene could be TRBD1 or TRBD2 (5 bases each). V was trimmed by 4 bases and J by 1 base, leaving 14 bases between them. This CDR3 has 15 residues. In germline, CDR1 is SEHNR, CDR2 FQNEAQ (reference sequence). The CDR3 bases are TGTGCCAGCAGCTCGCCACTGGGGGAATCCTACGAGCAGTACTTC. Its translation: CASSSPLGESYEQYF. The whole variable domain, filled in from reference TRBV7-9 and TRBJ2-7, reads DTGVSQNPRHKITKRGQNVTFRCDPISEHNRLYWYRQTLGQGPEFLTYFQNEAQLEKSRLLSDRFSAERPKGSFSTLEIQRTEQGDSAMYLCASSSPLGESYEQYFGPGTRLTVT.

The V call is TRBV4-1, the J call TRBJ2-7; tentatively, D is TRBD1 (6 bases). Germline V CDR1 and CDR2: MGHRA, YSYEKL. Trimming took off 0 bases at V and 6 bases at J, with 9 bases between the two ends. This CDR3 contains 13 residues. CDR3: CASSQETGIEQYF. The CDR3 coding sequence is TGCGCCAGCAGCCAAGAAACAGGGATCGAGCAGTACTTC.

V and J are TRBV5-1 and TRBJ2-7; TRBD1 aligns across 9 bases. Germline trimming cut 3 bases from V and 4 bases from J; bases unmatched to any gene: 5. The CDR3 is made up of 14 amino acids. The germline gives CDR1 SGHRS, CDR2 YFSETQ. CDR3 protein: CASSYRGRLYEQYF. Here the CDR3 DNA reads TGCGCCAGCAGCTACAGGGGGCGTCTATACGAGCAGTACTTC. The entire variable domain, with the rest obtained from reference TRBV5-1 and TRBJ2-7, is as follows: KAGVTQTPRYLIKTRGQQVTLSCSPISGHRSVSWYQQTPGQGLQFLFEYFSETQRNKGNFPGRFSGRQFSNSRSEMNVSTLELGDSALYLCASSYRGRLYEQYFGPGTRLTVT.

In this sample, this clone turned up once. The chain couples TRBV29-1 to TRBJ2-1, with D unclear. Germline V CDR1 and CDR2: SQVTM, ANQGSEA. The CDR3 loop spans 10 amino acids. The V gene lost 2 bases and the J gene lost 4 bases, with 0 bases spanning the gap. DNA of the CDR3: TGCAGCGTTGAATACAATGAGCAGTTCTTC. Translating gives CSVEYNEQFF.

The CDR3 here is CASSSGIATNEKLFF. CDR3 bases: TGTGCCAGCAGCTCAGGGATTGCAACTAATGAAAAACTGTTTTTT. The chain is built from TRBV7-9 and TRBJ1-4; tentative D call: TRBD1 (5 bases). Germline V gives CDR1 SEHNR, CDR2 FQNEAQ (reference sequence). The CDR3 loop spans 15 amino acids. Trimming stripped 4 bases from V and 0 bases from J, with 9 bases between.

The rearrangement uses TRBV5-1 and TRBJ1-2, with 8 bases fitting TRBD1. Germline V CDR1 and CDR2: SGHRS, YFSETQ. Trimming at V came to 3 bases and at J to 3 bases, leaving 1 base not matched to a gene. The CDR3 contains 13 residues. The CDR3 nucleotides read TGCGCCAGCAGCTCGACAGGGGACTATGGCTACACCTTC. This gives the protein CASSSTGDYGYTF.